This paragraph covers one T cell receptor beta chain sequence. Antigen unknown. Researchers gathered lesional scalp punch biopsies and peripheral blood from patients with alopecia areata. The data belong to a study of CD8+ T cells in alopecia areata. Study-wide background: Treatment of the treated patients consisted of oral tofacitinib, 5 to 10 mg twice daily. Tofacitinib was given for 6 to 18 months, then stopped for 6 months.

In each case, RNA was isolated and then reverse transcribed into cDNA as the sequencing template. Repertoires were generated with immunoSEQ multiplex PCR, while TCRdb's copy carries only in-frame clones and drops some. The profile covers 170,000 or so clones, with about 63% appearing a single time and about 15% taken by the ten largest. The germline V gene has CDR1 GTSNPN and CDR2 SVGIG (reference sequence). The V and J ends lost 0 bases and 4 bases respectively, with 6 bases between them. This CDR3 is built from 13 residues. Study-wide results and limits: Clonality exceeded that of normal scalp in lesional scalp, most notably in alopecia totalis/universalis.

Source: CD4+ T cells sorted from blood, taken at week 0. This chain links TRBV30 with TRBJ1-4; D is unclear. The receptor was derived from a human donor with alopecia areata. In DNA form, the CDR3 reads TGTGCCTGGAGTGTACGGCTTAATGAAAAACTGTTTTTT. The encoded protein is CAWSVRLNEKLFF.